The 25 T cell receptor beta chains listed next were all sequenced from one sample in a study of shared clonotypes between healthy human individuals (TCRdb year 2020). For the CD8 naive samples, CD45RO-negative cells were positively selected for CCR7, yielding a CD45RA+CCR7+ population from which TemRA cells were excluded. Library creation used the immunoSEQ multiplex PCR assay. The table was pulled from immuneACCESS by TCRdb, which kept in-frame rearrangements only. Such tables lose some clones; where checked, under half of the loss comes from unresolved V genes, and the rest has no known cause. In this sample the table shows roughly 2 million clones, about 95% of which occur a single time. The ten top clones hold about 1.1% of the sample. What was sequenced was naive CD8+ T cells sorted from blood. The label giving this sample's cell subset or site can be read as: CD45RA+CCR7+. Receptor source: a man between 18 and 29 years old in good health.

This rearrangement joins TRBV7-3 to TRBJ1-4; D remains unclear. Germline V lookup: CDR1 SGHTA, CDR2 FQGTGA. This CDR3 is 13 amino acids long. V was trimmed by 1 base and J by 12 bases, leaving 12 bases between them. CDR3 bases: TGTGCCAGCAGCTTAATTCCTGGTGGGGAACTGTTTTTT. Translation: CASSLIPGGELFF.

This rearrangement joins TRBV28 to TRBJ2-7; D unresolved. Germline assignment: CDR1 MDHEN and CDR2 SYDVKM. The CDR3 consists of 16 residues. The V end lost 6 bases, the J end lost 1 base, and 19 bases lay between the germline ends. In nucleotides, the CDR3 is TGTGCCAGCAGCTCCCCTCGCGAGGTGGGTTCCTACGAGCAGTACTTC. Protein product: CASSSPREVGSYEQYF. Full variable domain (missing parts from reference TRBV28 and TRBJ2-7): DVKVTQSSRYLVKRTGEKVFLECVQDMDHENMFWYRQDPGLGLRLIYFSYDVKMKEKGDIPEGYSVSREKKERFSLILESASTNQTSMYLCASSSPREVGSYEQYFGPGTRLTVT.

The V and J genes are TRBV7-8 and TRBJ1-3, with 12 positions matching TRBD1. This CDR3 contains 20 residues. Losses at the gene ends were 5 bases for V and 0 bases for J; bases not matched to a gene: 14. The germline V gene encodes CDR1 SGHVS and CDR2 FQNEAQ. This CDR3 reads CASSLWVGTGGAYSGNTIYF. CDR3 coding DNA: TGTGCCAGCAGCCTATGGGTCGGGACAGGGGGCGCATACTCTGGAAACACCATATATTTT.

CDR3 sequence: CASSYNPGQENSPLHF. CDR3 bases: TGTGCCAGCAGTTACAATCCGGGACAGGAAAATTCACCCCTCCACTTT. The chain joins TRBV6-5 to TRBJ1-6, with 8 bases aligning to TRBD1. Germline V gives CDR1 MNHEY, CDR2 SVGAGI. The trim removed 2 bases at V and 7 bases at J, leaving 7 bases unmatched. The CDR3 runs to 16 residues.

This clone appeared a few times. V is TRBV5-4 and J is TRBJ2-2, with 10 bases identical to TRBD1. Germline CDR1 SGHNT, CDR2 YYREEE (reference sequence). The CDR3 runs 16 residues. J was trimmed by 1 base and V by 0 bases; bases with no gene match: 0. The CDR3 DNA reads TGTGCCAGCAGCTTGGGGGACAGGGGGAACACCGGGGAGCTGTTTTTT. Its protein product is CASSLGDRGNTGELFF.

Comments on this clone: The sample has other DNA sequences that encode this CDR3 too. The chain's CDR3 is CASGGYEQYF. CDR3 nucleotides: TGTGCCAGCGGCGGTTACGAGCAGTACTTC. The rearrangement joins TRBV6-5 to TRBJ2-7; the D is unclear. V lost 8 bases and J 4 bases, leaving 6 bases between the germline ends. The CDR3 covers 10 residues. Germline CDR1 is MNHEY and CDR2 is SVGAGI.

About this clone itself: The sample contains more than one DNA sequence encoding this CDR3. The chain employs TRBV7-9 and TRBJ1-1, with 7 bases lining up with TRBD1. CDR1 and CDR2 (germline): SEHNR, FQNEAQ (reference sequence). This CDR3 region has 12 residues. The V gene end was trimmed by 1 base and the J gene end by 11 bases; junction bases not matched to a gene: 4. The CDR3 bases are TGTGCCAGCAGCTTAGACAGGGGTGAGGCTTTCTTT. Translated: CASSLDRGEAFF.

Regarding this clone: Other DNA variants within this sample encode the same CDR3. This rearrangement joins TRBV5-6 to TRBJ2-3; D not resolved. The CDR3 has 12 residues. The V end lost 4 bases, the J end lost 3 bases, and 6 bases lay between the germline ends. Germline loops: CDR1 SGHDT, CDR2 YYEEEE. CDR3 in amino acids: CASSPGTDTQYF. DNA for the CDR3: TGTGCCAGCAGCCCCGGGACAGATACGCAGTATTTT.

About this clone: Additional DNA sequences in this sample encode the identical CDR3. The chain combines TRBV7-9 with TRBJ1-5; perhaps TRBD1 as D (5 bases). The length of the CDR3 is 15 residues. V was shortened by 1 base and J by 2 bases, with 9 bases between the two germline ends. Germline V lookup: CDR1 SEHNR, CDR2 FQNEAQ (reference sequence). CDR3 sequence reads: CASSLGGLGNQPQHF. The CDR3 nucleotides are TGTGCCAGCAGCTTAGGGGGGTTAGGCAATCAGCCCCAGCATTTT.

The chain couples TRBV28 to TRBJ2-3, with 11 bases lining up with TRBD2. The V and J ends lost 2 bases and 2 bases, in that order; junction bases with no gene match: 3. CDR3 length: 16 amino acids. Germline values: CDR1 MDHEN, CDR2 SYDVKM. The chain's CDR3 is CASSLGTSGNTDTQYF. The CDR3, as DNA: TGTGCCAGCAGTTTAGGGACTAGCGGAAACACAGATACGCAGTATTTT.

This clone was recorded once. The chain is built from TRBV29-1 and TRBJ2-1; a possible D gene is TRBD1 (6 bases). Germline V gene data show CDR1 as SQVTM and CDR2 as ANQGSEA. The CDR3 has 15 residues. The V end lost 3 bases, the J end lost 5 bases, and 17 bases lay between the germline ends. CDR3 sequence (DNA): TGCAGCGTTGAGGGTTTCGGACAGACAAACAATGAGCAGTTCTTC. As protein: CSVEGFGQTNNEQFF.

This chain connects TRBV6-1 to TRBJ1-2; no definite D call. This CDR3 comprises 11 residues. The germline CDR1 and CDR2 sequences are MNHNS and SASEGT. The V end was cut by 6 bases, the J end by 2 bases, with 4 bases between. The CDR3 reads CASRENYGYTF. The CDR3 nucleotides read TGTGCCAGCAGGGAAAACTATGGCTACACCTTC.

The V and J genes are TRBV6-6 and TRBJ1-2, with D hard to call. CDR1 is MNHNY, CDR2 SVGAGI, per germline (reference sequence). V was clipped by 5 bases and J by 4 bases, with 14 bases between them. The CDR3 is 14 residues long. The DNA for the CDR3 is TGTGCCAGCAGTCCTAACGTTTATGGCTATGGCTACACCTTC. Its protein is CASSPNVYGYGYTF.

This rearrangement joins TRBV11-2 to TRBJ2-5, with TRBD2 as a possible D gene (6 bases). The CDR3 length is 17 residues. With 2 bases removed from V and 0 bases from J, the gap between germline ends came to 16 bases. Germline CDR1 and CDR2: SGHAT and FQNNGV. The CDR3 DNA follows: TGTGCCAGCAGCTTATCGCCGGGACTCAAGCACCAAGAGACCCAGTACTTC. Translating it yields CASSLSPGLKHQETQYF.

The chain carries TRBV9 and TRBJ2-7; the match to TRBD1 covers 9 bases. The CDR3 has 16 amino acids. V gave up 0 bases and J gave up 3 bases; unmatched junction bases: 7. CDR1 is SGDLS, CDR2 YYNGEE, per germline. CDR3 residues: CASSVGDRERGYEQYF. CDR3 nucleotide sequence: TGTGCCAGCAGCGTAGGGGACAGGGAAAGGGGCTACGAGCAGTACTTC.

A single count supports this clone. V and J are TRBV12-5 and TRBJ2-2, with 8 nucleotides matching TRBD2. The V segment lost 2 bases and the J segment 6 bases; nucleotides outside the gene matches: 8. This CDR3 has 16 amino acids. Germline values: CDR1 LGHNT, CDR2 FRNRAP. Here the CDR3 reads CASGLTPAGVAGELFF. The CDR3 nucleotides read TGTGCTAGTGGTTTGACCCCAGCGGGAGTTGCCGGGGAGCTGTTTTTT.

The chain recombines TRBV4-2 with TRBJ2-2, with D possibly matching TRBD1 (5 bases). CDR1 LGHNA and CDR2 YNFKEQ come from the germline V gene. V was clipped by 0 bases and J by 7 bases, with 15 bases between them. CDR3 length equals 16 residues. The CDR3 spells CASSQELQGEDGELFF. The CDR3 DNA reads TGTGCCAGCAGCCAAGAACTTCAGGGCGAGGACGGGGAGCTGTTTTTT.

This chain uses TRBV18 with TRBJ2-3, with no clear D. The V gene lost 5 bases and the J gene lost 6 bases, with 9 bases spanning the gap. Germline V gene sequence: CDR1 KGHSH, CDR2 LQKENI. The CDR3 spans 12 residues. Written as DNA, the CDR3 is TGTGCCAGCTCAAATCTGGGGGATACGCAGTATTTT. As protein: CASSNLGDTQYF.

The genes are TRBV19 and TRBJ2-7; D ambiguous. The length of the CDR3 is 13 residues. The V gene lost 9 bases and the J gene lost 1 base, with 13 bases spanning the gap. Germline CDR1 LNHDA, CDR2 SQIVND (reference sequence). The CDR3 DNA reads as TGTGCCAGCACCCCGACGGATTCCTACGAGCAGTACTTC. It specifies CASTPTDSYEQYF.

The CDR3 is CASSLGAHSNQPQHF. DNA of the CDR3: TGTGCCAGCAGCTTAGGGGCTCATAGCAATCAGCCCCAGCATTTT. V and J are TRBV7-2 and TRBJ1-5; D unresolved. Deletions cut 1 base from V and 0 bases from J, with 7 bases between. Germline CDR1 reads SGHTA; CDR2 reads FQGNSA. This CDR3 has 15 residues.

The rearrangement uses TRBV6-6 and TRBJ1-3; tentatively, D is TRBD1 (6 bases). In germline, CDR1 is MNHNY, CDR2 SVGAGI (reference sequence). Between the trimmed V and J ends, which lost 5 bases and 2 bases, there was a span of 10 bases. The CDR3 is 14 residues long. CDR3 DNA: TGTGCCAGCAGTGCAACAGGGACTGGAAACACCATATATTTT. It encodes CASSATGTGNTIYF.

The chain couples TRBV27 to TRBJ1-1; D is perhaps TRBD1 (5 bases). V gave up 3 bases and J gave up 3 bases, with 14 bases separating them. Looked up from germline, CDR1 is MNHEY and CDR2 is SMNVEV (reference sequence). This CDR3 region has 15 residues. CDR3 region: CASSFQGFGDTEAFF. CDR3 nucleotide sequence: TGTGCCAGCAGTTTCCAGGGTTTTGGAGACACTGAAGCTTTCTTT.

The V and J genes are TRBV7-9 and TRBJ2-3; 10 bases align to TRBD1. Trimming took 2 bases from V and 1 from J; bases not matched to a gene: 3. The germline gives CDR1 SEHNR, CDR2 FQNEAQ (reference sequence). This CDR3 has 16 residues. CDR3 DNA sequence: TGTGCCAGCAGCTTAAGCGGGACAGGGGGCACAGATACGCAGTATTTT. It yields the protein CASSLSGTGGTDTQYF.

The chain is built from TRBV6-1 and TRBJ2-7; D not resolved. The CDR3 covers 12 residues. The germline CDR1 and CDR2 sequences are MNHNS and SASEGT. V was cut by 7 bases and J by 2 bases, with 9 bases left in between. DNA of the CDR3: TGTGCCAGCAAGACCAGAACCTACGAGCAGTACTTC. Protein: CASKTRTYEQYF.

V and J are TRBV30 and TRBJ2-7; no definite D call. This CDR3 comprises 12 residues. Trimming removed 4 bases at V and 1 base at J, with 8 bases between. The germline V gene encodes CDR1 GTSNPN and CDR2 SVGIG (reference sequence). The CDR3 sequence is CAWNGDSYEQYF. The CDR3 DNA sequence: TGTGCCTGGAACGGTGATTCCTACGAGCAGTACTTC.